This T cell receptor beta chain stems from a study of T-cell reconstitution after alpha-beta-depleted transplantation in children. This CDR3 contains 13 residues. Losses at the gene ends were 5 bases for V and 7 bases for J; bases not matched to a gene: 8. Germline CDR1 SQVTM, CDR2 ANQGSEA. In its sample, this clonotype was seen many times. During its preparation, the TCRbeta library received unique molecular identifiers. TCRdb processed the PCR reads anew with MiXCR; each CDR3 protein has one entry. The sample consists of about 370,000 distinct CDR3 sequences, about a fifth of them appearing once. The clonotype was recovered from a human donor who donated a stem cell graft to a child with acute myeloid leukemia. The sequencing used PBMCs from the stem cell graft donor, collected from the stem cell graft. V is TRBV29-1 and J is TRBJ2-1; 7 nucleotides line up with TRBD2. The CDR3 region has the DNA TGCAGCGTTTTTGGCGGGAGAGCGAATGAGCAGTTCTTC. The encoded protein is CSVFGGRANEQFF.